This TCR beta chain stems from a study of CD8 T cells in Susac syndrome. It was with random hexamers that roughly 0.45 to 1 ug RNA was reverse transcribed. TCRdb reprocessed the immunoSEQ multiplex PCR reads via MiXCR and lists one record per CDR3 protein. The sample holds 400,000 to 550,000 distinct CDR3 sequences; more than 80% are singletons and the top ten take 0.12%. CDR3 size: 16 residues. Germline CDR1 and CDR2: MNHNS and SASEGT. V lost 2 bases to trimming and J lost 4 bases, with 17 bases between them. Negative isolation was applied to CD8+ and CD4+ T cells, and FACS enrichment was applied to TEMRA cells.

The V gene is TRBV6-1, the J gene TRBJ1-2; TRBD1 might be the D (6 bases). The clonotype originates from a human donor with multiple sclerosis. The sequenced material came from CD8+ T cells from PBMCs. The CDR3 sequence: CASSEWQGITVYGYTF. The DNA of the CDR3 is TGTGCCAGCAGTGAATGGCAGGGGATTACCGTCTATGGCTACACCTTC.